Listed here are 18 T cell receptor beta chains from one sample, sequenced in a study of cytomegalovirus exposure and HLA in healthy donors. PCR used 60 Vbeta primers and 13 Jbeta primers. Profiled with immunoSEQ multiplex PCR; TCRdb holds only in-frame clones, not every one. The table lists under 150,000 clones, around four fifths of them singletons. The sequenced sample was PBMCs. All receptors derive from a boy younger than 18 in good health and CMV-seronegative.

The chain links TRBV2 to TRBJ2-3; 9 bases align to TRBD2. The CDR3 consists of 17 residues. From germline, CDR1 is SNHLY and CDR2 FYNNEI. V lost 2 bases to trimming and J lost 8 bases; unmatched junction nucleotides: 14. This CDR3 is CASSEKGGTSFSRTQYF. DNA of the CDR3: TGTGCCAGCAGTGAAAAAGGCGGGACTAGCTTCTCTCGTACGCAGTATTTT.

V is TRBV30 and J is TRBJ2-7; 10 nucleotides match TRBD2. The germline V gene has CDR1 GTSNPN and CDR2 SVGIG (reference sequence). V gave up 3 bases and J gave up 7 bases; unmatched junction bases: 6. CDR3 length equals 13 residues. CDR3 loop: CAWSLAGEGEQYF. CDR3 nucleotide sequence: TGTGCCTGGAGCCTAGCGGGAGAAGGGGAGCAGTACTTC.

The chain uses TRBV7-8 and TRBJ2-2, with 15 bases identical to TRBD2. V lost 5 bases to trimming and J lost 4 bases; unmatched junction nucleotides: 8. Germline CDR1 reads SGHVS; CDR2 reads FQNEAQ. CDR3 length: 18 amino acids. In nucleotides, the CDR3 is TGTGCCAGCAGCGTGGGACTAGCGGGAGGCGCGACCACCGGGGAGCTGTTTTTT. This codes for CASSVGLAGGATTGELFF.

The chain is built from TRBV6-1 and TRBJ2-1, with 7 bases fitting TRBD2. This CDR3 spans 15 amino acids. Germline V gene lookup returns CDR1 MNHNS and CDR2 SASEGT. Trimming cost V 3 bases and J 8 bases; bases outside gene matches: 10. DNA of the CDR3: TGTGCCAGCAGTGATCCGGGACTACCGCGAGATGAGCAGTTCTTC. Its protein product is CASSDPGLPRDEQFF.

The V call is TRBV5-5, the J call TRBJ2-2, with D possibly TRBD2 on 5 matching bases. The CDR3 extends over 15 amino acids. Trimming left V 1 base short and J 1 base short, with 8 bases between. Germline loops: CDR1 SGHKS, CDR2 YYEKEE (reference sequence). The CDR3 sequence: CASSLWTGNTGELFF. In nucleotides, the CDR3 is TGTGCCAGCAGCTTGTGGACTGGGAACACCGGGGAGCTGTTTTTT.

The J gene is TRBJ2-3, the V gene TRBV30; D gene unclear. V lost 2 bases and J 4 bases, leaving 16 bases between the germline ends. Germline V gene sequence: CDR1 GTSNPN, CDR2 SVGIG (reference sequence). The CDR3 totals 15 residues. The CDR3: CAWSPLQQVADTQYF. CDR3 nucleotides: TGTGCCTGGAGTCCCCTACAGCAAGTCGCAGATACGCAGTATTTT.

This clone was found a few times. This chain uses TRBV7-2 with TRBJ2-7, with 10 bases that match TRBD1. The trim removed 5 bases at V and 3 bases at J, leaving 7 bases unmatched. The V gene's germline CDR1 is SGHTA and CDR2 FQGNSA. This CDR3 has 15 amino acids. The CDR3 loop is CASSLRQGAVYEQYF. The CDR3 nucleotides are TGTGCCAGCAGCCTACGACAGGGGGCGGTCTACGAGCAGTACTTC.

CDR3 in DNA: TGTGCCAGCAGTGAAGCGTTTAGAACAGGGGGCGCGGAAGATACGCAGTATTTT. As protein: CASSEAFRTGGAEDTQYF. The gene calls are TRBV6-1 and TRBJ2-3, with 9 nucleotides matching TRBD1. The germline V gene has CDR1 MNHNS and CDR2 SASEGT. CDR3 length: 18 residues. Unmatched junction bases numbered 12, after V lost 0 bases and J lost 5 bases.

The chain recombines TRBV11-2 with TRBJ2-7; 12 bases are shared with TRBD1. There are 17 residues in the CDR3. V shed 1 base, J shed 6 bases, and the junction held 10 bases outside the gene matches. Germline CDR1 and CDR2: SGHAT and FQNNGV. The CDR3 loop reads CASSLAGSGQGAGEQYF. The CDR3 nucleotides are TGTGCCAGCAGCTTAGCTGGGTCGGGACAGGGGGCAGGCGAGCAGTACTTC.

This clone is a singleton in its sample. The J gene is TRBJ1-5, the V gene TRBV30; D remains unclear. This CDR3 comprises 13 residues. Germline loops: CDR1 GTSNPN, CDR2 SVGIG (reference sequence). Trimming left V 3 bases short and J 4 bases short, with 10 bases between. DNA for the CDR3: TGTGCCTGGAGCCCCGATACAAATCAGCCCCAGCATTTT. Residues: CAWSPDTNQPQHF.

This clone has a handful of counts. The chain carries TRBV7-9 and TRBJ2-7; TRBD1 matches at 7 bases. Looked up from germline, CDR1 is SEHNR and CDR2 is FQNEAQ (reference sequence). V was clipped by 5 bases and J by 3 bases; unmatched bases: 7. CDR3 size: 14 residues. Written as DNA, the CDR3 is TGTGCCAGCAGCGGTCCGGGACAGTACTACGAGCAGTACTTC. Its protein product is CASSGPGQYYEQYF. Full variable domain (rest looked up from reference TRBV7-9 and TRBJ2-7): DTGVSQNPRHKITKRGQNVTFRCDPISEHNRLYWYRQTLGQGPEFLTYFQNEAQLEKSRLLSDRFSAERPKGSFSTLEIQRTEQGDSAMYLCASSGPGQYYEQYFGPGTRLTVT.

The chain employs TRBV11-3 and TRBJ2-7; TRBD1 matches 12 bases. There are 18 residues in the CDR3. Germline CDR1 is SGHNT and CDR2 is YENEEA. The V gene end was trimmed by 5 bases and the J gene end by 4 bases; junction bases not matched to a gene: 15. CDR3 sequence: CASSPGNLRDRGQYEQYF. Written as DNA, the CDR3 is TGTGCCAGCAGCCCTGGCAACCTCCGGGACAGGGGGCAGTACGAGCAGTACTTC.

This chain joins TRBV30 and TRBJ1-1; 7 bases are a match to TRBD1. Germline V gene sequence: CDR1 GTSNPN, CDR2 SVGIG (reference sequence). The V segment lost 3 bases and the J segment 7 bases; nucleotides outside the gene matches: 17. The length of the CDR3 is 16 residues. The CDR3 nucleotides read TGTGCCTGGAGCCTCCACCAACAGGGGTCATCGGATGAAGCTTTCTTT. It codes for CAWSLHQQGSSDEAFF.

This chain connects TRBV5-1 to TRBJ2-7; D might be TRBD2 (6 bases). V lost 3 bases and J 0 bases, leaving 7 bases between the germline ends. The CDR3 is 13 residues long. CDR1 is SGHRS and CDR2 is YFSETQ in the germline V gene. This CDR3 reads CASSSGLSYEQYF. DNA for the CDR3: TGCGCCAGCAGCTCGGGACTCTCCTACGAGCAGTACTTC.

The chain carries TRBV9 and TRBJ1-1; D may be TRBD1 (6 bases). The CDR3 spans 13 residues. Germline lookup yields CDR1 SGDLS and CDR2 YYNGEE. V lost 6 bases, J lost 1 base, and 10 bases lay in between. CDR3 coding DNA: TGTGCCAGCAATACAGGGACGAACACTGAAGCTTTCTTT. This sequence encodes CASNTGTNTEAFF.

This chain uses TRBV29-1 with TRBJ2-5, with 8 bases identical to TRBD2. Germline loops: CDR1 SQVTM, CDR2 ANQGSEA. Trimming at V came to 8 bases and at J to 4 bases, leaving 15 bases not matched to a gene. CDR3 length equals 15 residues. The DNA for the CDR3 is TGCAGCCTAAGCCCGACGGGGGGGACCAGAGAGACCCAGTACTTC. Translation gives CSLSPTGGTRETQYF.

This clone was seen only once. The CDR3 nucleotides read TGTGCCAGCAGCAAACGGGGGACGGGGGACGGCTACACCTTC. Its translation: CASSKRGTGDGYTF. The chain is built from TRBV21-1 and TRBJ1-2. TRBV21-1 is tagged as a pseudogene. The CDR3 is 14 residues long.

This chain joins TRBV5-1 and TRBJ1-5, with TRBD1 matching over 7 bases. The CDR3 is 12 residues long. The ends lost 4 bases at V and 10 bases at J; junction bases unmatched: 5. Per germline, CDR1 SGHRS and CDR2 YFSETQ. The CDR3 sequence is CASSLNRGPQHF. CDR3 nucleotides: TGCGCCAGCAGCCTTAACAGGGGTCCCCAGCATTTT.